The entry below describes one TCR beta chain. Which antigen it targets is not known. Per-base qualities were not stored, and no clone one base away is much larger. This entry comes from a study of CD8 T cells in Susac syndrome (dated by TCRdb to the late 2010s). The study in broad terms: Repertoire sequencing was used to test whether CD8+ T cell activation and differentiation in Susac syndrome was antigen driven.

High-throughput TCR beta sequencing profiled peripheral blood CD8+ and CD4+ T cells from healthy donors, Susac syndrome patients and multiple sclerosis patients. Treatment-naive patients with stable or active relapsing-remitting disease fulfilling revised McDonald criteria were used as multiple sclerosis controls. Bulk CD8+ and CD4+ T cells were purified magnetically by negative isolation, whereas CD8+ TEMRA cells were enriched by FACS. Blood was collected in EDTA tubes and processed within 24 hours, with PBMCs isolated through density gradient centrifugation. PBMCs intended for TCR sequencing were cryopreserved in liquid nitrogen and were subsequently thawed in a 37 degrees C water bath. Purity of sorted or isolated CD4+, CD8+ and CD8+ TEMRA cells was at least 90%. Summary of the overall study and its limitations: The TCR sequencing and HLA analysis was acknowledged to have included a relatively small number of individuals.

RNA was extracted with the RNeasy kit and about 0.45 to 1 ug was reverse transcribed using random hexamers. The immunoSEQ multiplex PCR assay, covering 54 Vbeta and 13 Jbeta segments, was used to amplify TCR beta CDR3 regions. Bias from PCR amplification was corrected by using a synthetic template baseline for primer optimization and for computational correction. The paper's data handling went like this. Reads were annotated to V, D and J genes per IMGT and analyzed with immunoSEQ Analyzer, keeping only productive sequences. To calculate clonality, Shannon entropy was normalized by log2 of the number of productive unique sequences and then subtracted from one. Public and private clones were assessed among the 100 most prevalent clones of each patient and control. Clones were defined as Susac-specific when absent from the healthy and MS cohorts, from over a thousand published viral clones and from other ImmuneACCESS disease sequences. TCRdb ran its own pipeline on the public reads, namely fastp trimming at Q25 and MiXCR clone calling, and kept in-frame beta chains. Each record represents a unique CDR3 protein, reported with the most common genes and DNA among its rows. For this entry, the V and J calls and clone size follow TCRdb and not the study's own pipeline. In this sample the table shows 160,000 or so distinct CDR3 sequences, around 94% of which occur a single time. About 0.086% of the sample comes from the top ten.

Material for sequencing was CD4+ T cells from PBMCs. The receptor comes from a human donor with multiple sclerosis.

The CDR3 protein sequence reads: CASSPRPSAGLAKNIQYF. The DNA is as follows: TGTGCCAGCAGCCCTAGGCCGAGTGCGGGGCTAGCCAAAAACATTCAGTACTTC. The sequence joins TRBV7-9 to TRBJ2-4; 6 matching bases give a weak D call of TRBD2. The CDR3 contains 18 residues, cysteine and phenylalanine counted. Of the read, only the CDR3 DNA is kept; its 54 bases are in frame from base 1. The germline V gene (reference sequence) specifies SEHNR as CDR1 and FQNEAQ as CDR2. V is pared back by 5 bases and J by 0 bases, with 20 bases lying between the germline termini.